This T cell receptor (beta chain) was sequenced for a study of blood T cell repertoires in COVID-19. Original data processing: Cell counts per sample came from amplifying reference gene primers. TCRdb keeps only in-frame clones here, not all; method: immunoSEQ multiplex PCR. The V and J calls and the clone size are those of that table, but D and trimming were determined from the DNA. The sample holds 150,000 to 200,000 clones, 83% seen once. V trimming: 4 bases; J trimming: 4 bases; junction bases outside the gene matches: 1. Per the germline V gene, CDR1 is WSHSY and CDR2 is SAAADI. The CDR3 runs 14 residues.

The source of this sequence is a woman aged 70-85 years with COVID-19, enrolled during active disease. Specimen: peripheral blood. J is TRBJ1-5 and V is TRBV10-2; 10 bases line up with TRBD1. CDR3 residues: CASSGTGGNQPQHF. CDR3 nucleotides: TGCGCCAGCAGTGGGACAGGGGGGAATCAGCCCCAGCATTTT.